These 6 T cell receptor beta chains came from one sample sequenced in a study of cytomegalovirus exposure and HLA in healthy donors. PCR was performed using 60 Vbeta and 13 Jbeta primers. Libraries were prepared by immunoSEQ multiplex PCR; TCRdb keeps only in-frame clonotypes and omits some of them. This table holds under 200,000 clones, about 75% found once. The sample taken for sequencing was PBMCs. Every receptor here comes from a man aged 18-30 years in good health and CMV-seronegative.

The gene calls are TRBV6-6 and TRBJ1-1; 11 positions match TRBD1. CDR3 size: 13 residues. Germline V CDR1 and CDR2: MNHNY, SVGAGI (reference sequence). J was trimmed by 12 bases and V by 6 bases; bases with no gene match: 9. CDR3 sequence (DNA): TGTGCCAGCAGACCCGGGACAGGGGGTTTTACTTTCTTT. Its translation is CASRPGTGGFTFF.

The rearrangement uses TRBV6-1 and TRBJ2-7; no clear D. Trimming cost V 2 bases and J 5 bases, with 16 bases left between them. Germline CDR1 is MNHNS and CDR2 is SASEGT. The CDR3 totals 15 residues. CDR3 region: CASSELRPRIDEQYF. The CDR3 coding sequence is TGTGCCAGCAGTGAACTTCGGCCGAGGATCGACGAGCAGTACTTC.

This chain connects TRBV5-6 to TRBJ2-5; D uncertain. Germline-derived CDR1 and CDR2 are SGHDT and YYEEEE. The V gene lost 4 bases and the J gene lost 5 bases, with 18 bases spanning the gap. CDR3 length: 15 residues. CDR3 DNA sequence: TGTGCCAGCAGCCCTGTTACCTCGCCCGGGGAGACCCAGTACTTC. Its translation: CASSPVTSPGETQYF.

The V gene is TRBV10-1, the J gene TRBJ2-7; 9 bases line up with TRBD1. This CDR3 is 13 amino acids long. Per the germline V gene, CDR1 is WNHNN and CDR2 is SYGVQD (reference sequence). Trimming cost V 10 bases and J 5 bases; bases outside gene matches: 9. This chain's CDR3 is CATPGQGRHEQYF. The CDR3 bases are TGCGCCACACCGGGACAGGGTCGGCACGAGCAGTACTTC.

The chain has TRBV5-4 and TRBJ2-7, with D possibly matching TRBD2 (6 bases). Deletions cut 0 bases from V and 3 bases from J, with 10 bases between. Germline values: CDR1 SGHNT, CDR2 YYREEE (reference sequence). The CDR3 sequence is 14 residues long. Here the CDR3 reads CASSLGSGSYEQYF. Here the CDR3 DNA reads TGTGCCAGCAGCTTGGGTTCCGGGAGCTACGAGCAGTACTTC.

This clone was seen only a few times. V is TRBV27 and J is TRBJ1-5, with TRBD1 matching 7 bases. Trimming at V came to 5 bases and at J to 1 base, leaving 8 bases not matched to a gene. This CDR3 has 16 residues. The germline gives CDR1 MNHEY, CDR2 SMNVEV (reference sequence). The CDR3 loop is CASSHTGEGSNQPQHF. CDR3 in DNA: TGTGCCAGCAGTCACACAGGGGAAGGGAGCAATCAGCCCCAGCATTTT.